This TCR beta chain was recovered during a study of human T cells and chemical hapten exposure. In the study overall: Diagnoses of alopecia areata, totalis or universalis occurred in mostly female patients.

General study results and limits: With DPC sensitization, TCRs exceeding 1 in 1000 frequency showed no change.

Each CDR3 protein gets one entry after TCRdb re-called the RACE reads with MiXCR. The table records tens of thousands of distinct CDR3 sequences, about 9.2% of them present only once. The time point denotes: pre-sensitization, week 0. Treatment denoted: therapeutic diphenylcyclopropenone sensitization with weekly scalp DPC. Samples of blood were obtained prior to the application of each patch test. Patients had alopecia, were aged 18 to 70, and were not pregnant. A word on this clonotype: As yet, its antigen is unknown.

The sequence was collected from a woman aged 40 to 50 with alopecia areata. Some clones in this sample may be carry-over from other donors' samples. The source was whole blood, collected in connection with sensitization to the hapten diphenylcyclopropenone (DPC).

CDR3 sequence: CASSSSTRTEAFF. In DNA, the CDR3 is TGTGCCAGCAGTTCCAGTACCCGCACTGAAGCTTTCTTT. The genes are TRBV14 and TRBJ1-1, with unresolved D. V was clipped by 6 bases and J by 4 bases, with 12 bases between them. The CDR3 sequence is 13 residues long. Looked up from germline, CDR1 is SGHDN and CDR2 is FVKESK.